The 5 T cell receptor beta chains listed next were all sequenced from one sample in a study of early T cells in non-severe SARS-CoV-2 infection. TCRdb re-analysed the 5' RACE reads in MiXCR, keeping a single row per CDR3 protein. The sample yields 70,000 to 95,000 distinct CDR3 sequences, approximately 15% seen once. The sequenced sample was whole blood. All receptors come from an adult who was a healthcare worker with PCR-confirmed SARS-CoV-2 infection or an uninfected control (not recorded which).

Only one count was recorded for this clonotype. The J gene is TRBJ2-3, the V gene TRBV29-1; D gene uncertain. The CDR3 is 13 amino acids. Germline values: CDR1 SQVTM, CDR2 ANQGSEA. Trimming cost V 3 bases and J 2 bases, with 9 bases left between them. CDR3 loop: CSVEADTTDTQYF. In nucleotides, the CDR3 is TGCAGCGTTGAGGCGGATACCACAGATACGCAGTATTTT.

This clonotype has more than one count but fewer than ten. The chain uses TRBV6-5 and TRBJ1-1; D is unresolved. The V gene lost 2 bases and the J gene lost 4 bases, with 11 bases spanning the gap. CDR1 is MNHEY, CDR2 SVGAGI, per germline. The length of the CDR3 is 14 residues. In DNA form, the CDR3 reads TGTGCCAGCAGTTACAGTCGGTCGTCCACTGAAGCTTTCTTT. Amino acid sequence: CASSYSRSSTEAFF.

In this sample, this clonotype turned up many times. This chain uses TRBV3-1 with TRBJ2-2, with a possible D match to TRBD1 (6 bases). V gave up 8 bases and J gave up 5 bases, with 9 bases separating them. Germline V gives CDR1 LGHDT, CDR2 YNNKEL (reference sequence). CDR3 size: 12 residues. CDR3 bases: TGTGCCAGCTCACAGGGAACCGGGGAGCTGTTTTTT. Protein sequence: CASSQGTGELFF.

This clonotype was counted only a few times. V usage is TRBV27 and J usage is TRBJ1-6; D is undetermined. This CDR3 is 14 amino acids long. From germline, CDR1 is MNHEY and CDR2 SMNVEV (reference sequence). Between the trimmed V and J ends, which lost 3 bases and 9 bases, there was a span of 12 bases. The CDR3 nucleotides read TGTGCCAGCAGTTTTGAGGGAATCGGTTCACCCCTCCACTTT. It encodes CASSFEGIGSPLHF.

This clonotype was detected a few times. This chain joins TRBV6-1 and TRBJ1-6; D might be TRBD1 (6 bases). The CDR3 length is 18 residues. Trimming pared 4 bases from V and 9 bases from J, leaving 25 bases between. Germline assignment: CDR1 MNHNS and CDR2 SASEGT. CDR3 bases: TGTGCCAGCAGTGGCGGTGACAGGTTTCCCACTTTGGGTTCACCCCTCCACTTT. As protein: CASSGGDRFPTLGSPLHF.